This record looks at one T cell receptor (beta chain) sequence and its context. Its antigen is still unknown. The sample originates from a study of CD8+CD57+ T cells in acquired aplastic anemia. Across the whole study: The study obtained an average of around 3.1 ug of DNA from sorted CD4+ and CD8+ cells.

According to the study, genomic DNA was the template for TCR beta VDJ and CDR3 profiling. TCRdb reanalysed the reads using MiXCR and keeps one entry per CDR3 protein. This sample has around 79,000 distinct CDR3 sequences; 55% to 75% occur once, and the top ten carry 80% to 90%. For sequencing, patients were chosen who had shown expansion of CD8+CD57+ cells by flow cytometry. Germline CDR1 and CDR2: MNHNS and SASEGT. The CDR3 has 14 amino acids. V trimming: 5 bases; J trimming: 3 bases; junction bases outside the gene matches: 6. Findings and limits, study-wide: With respect to CD8+ Simpson's diversity, patients and controls did not differ significantly.

The receptor was derived from a human donor with aplastic anemia. The source material was sorted CD4+, CD8+, or CD8+CD57+ T cells (not recorded which) from PBMCs. The chain couples TRBV6-1 to TRBJ2-5, with 7 bases that match TRBD1. CDR3 in amino acids: CASSTRQGKETQYF. CDR3 DNA sequence: TGTGCCAGCAGTACCCGACAGGGAAAAGAGACCCAGTACTTC.